This TCR beta chain came from a study of shared clonotypes between healthy human individuals. Across the study: Those who served as donors were two women and a few men between the ages of 18 and 49.

General observations from the study: The genetic and exposure-history diversity represented was limited by few donors.

Germline loops: CDR1 SGHKS, CDR2 YYEKEE (reference sequence). V was pared by 4 bases and J by 4 bases, with 17 bases between. The CDR3 extends over 15 amino acids. It was into CD45RA+ naive and CD45RA-negative memory subsets that the CD4+ cells were split. Only one count was recorded for this clone. Its antigen is unknown. An assay was performed, and its level was deep. The protocol was immunoSEQ multiplex PCR, while the TCRdb copy is restricted to in-frame clones and leaves out a portion. The sample has 2 million to 2.5 million clones; approximately 94% are singletons. The chain carries TRBV5-5 and TRBJ1-1, with D perhaps TRBD1 (6 bases). The sequenced sample was naive CD4+ T cells sorted from blood. As to subset: CD45RA+ positively selected. The source is a young man in good health. The CDR3 region is CASSREQGRSTEAFF. In DNA form, the CDR3 reads TGTGCCAGCAGCCGGGAACAGGGTCGGAGCACTGAAGCTTTCTTT.